The present TCR beta chain was sequenced within a study of blood T cell repertoires in COVID-19. Ages ranged from about 18 to 100 years, with residence in more than 20 US areas. CDR3 size: 15 residues. V was pared by 3 bases and J by 2 bases, with 2 bases of the junction left unmatched. Germline loops: CDR1 SNHLY, CDR2 FYNNEI. Method: immunoSEQ multiplex PCR; TCRdb's copy keeps in-frame clones and lacks some. The table records 250,000 to 300,000 clones, roughly 93% of them present only once. Sequencing was performed on PBMCs or T cells enriched from blood (not recorded which). This chain joins TRBV2 and TRBJ2-5; 11 bases fit TRBD2. The sequence came from a woman aged 40 to 50 with acute COVID-19. The CDR3 is CASSDLAGGQETQYF. The CDR3, as DNA: TGTGCCAGCAGTGATCTAGCGGGGGGACAAGAGACCCAGTACTTC. The full variable domain, in which reference TRBV2 and TRBJ2-5 provide the parts outside the CDR3, is EPEVTQTPSHQVTQMGQEVILRCVPISNHLYFYWYRQILGQKVEFLVSFYNNEISEKSEIFDDQFSVERPDGSNFTLKIRSTKLEDSAMYFCASSDLAGGQETQYFGPGTRLLVL.